Included here is one T cell receptor (beta chain) sequence, with context. Its antigen is currently unknown. This specimen comes from a study of T cell responses to AZD1222 COVID-19 vaccine. General study points: Spike was spanned by vaccine-associated CD4 TCRs, which were dominant at 160-218 and 743-854. No day 14 peak samples; only post-peak repertoires were characterized.

Repertoires were generated with immunoSEQ multiplex PCR, while TCRdb's copy carries only in-frame clones and drops some. Here the sample spans about 120,000 clones, 86% being singletons. Between the trimmed V and J ends, which lost 4 bases and 5 bases, there was a span of 17 bases. The V gene's germline CDR1 is MGHRA and CDR2 YSYEKL. There are 15 residues in the CDR3. The sequences come from peripheral blood, collected 28 days after the second AZD1222 dose. This clonotype originated in an adult who received the AZD1222 COVID-19 vaccine. The V and J genes are TRBV4-1 and TRBJ1-1, with unresolved D. This CDR3 is CASSPFLQAETEAFF. In DNA form, the CDR3 reads TGCGCCAGCAGCCCCTTCCTTCAGGCCGAGACTGAAGCTTTCTTT.